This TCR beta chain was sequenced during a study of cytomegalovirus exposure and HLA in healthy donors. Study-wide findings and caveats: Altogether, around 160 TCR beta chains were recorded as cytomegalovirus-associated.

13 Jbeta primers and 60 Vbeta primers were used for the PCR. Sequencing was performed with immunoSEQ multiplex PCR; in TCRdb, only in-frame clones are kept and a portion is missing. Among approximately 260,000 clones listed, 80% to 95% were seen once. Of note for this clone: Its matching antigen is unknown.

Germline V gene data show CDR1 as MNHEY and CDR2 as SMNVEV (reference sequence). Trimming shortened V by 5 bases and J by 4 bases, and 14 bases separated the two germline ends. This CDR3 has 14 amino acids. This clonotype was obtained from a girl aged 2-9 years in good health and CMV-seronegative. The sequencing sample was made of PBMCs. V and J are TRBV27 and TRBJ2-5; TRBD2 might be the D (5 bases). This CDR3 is CASSTTTGLETQYF. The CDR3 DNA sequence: TGTGCCAGCAGTACCACAACGGGGTTAGAGACCCAGTACTTC.